These 21 T cell receptor beta chains originate from one sample sequenced in a study of cytomegalovirus exposure and HLA in healthy donors. 60 Vbeta and 13 Jbeta primers were used in PCR. The method was immunoSEQ multiplex PCR; TCRdb's version includes in-frame clones alone and lacks a portion of them. The sample carries about 220,000 clones, over 80% recorded once. Sequenced material: PBMCs. All receptors come from a boy aged 2 to 10 in good health and CMV-seronegative.

This clone was observed a few times. This chain links TRBV7-9 with TRBJ1-6, with TRBD1 matching 7 bases. V shed 4 bases and J 0 bases; nucleotides not matched to a gene: 6. CDR1 is SEHNR and CDR2 is FQNEAQ in the germline V gene (reference sequence). CDR3 length equals 17 residues. CDR3 coding DNA: TGTGCCAGCAGCTCGACAGGGCCAAGCTCCTATAATTCACCCCTCCACTTT. Amino acid sequence: CASSSTGPSSYNSPLHF.

The rearrangement links TRBV30 to TRBJ1-1, with TRBD1 as a possible D gene (5 bases). The CDR3 runs 10 residues. The germline V gene has CDR1 GTSNPN and CDR2 SVGIG (reference sequence). Here the CDR3 DNA reads TGTGCAGGGGTAAGAACCGAAGCTTTCTTT. Its protein product is CAGVRTEAFF.

The chain has TRBV11-2 and TRBJ2-1; TRBD2 matches at 10 bases. The CDR3 is made up of 15 amino acids. Germline V gives CDR1 SGHAT, CDR2 FQNNGV. Unmatched junction bases numbered 7, after V lost 5 bases and J lost 6 bases. The CDR3 bases are TGTGCCAGCAGCGGGGGCCAGCGGGGGGGCAATGAGCAGTTCTTC. Translating it yields CASSGGQRGGNEQFF.

V and J are TRBV7-9 and TRBJ2-1; weak D call: TRBD2 (6 bases). Germline V lookup: CDR1 SEHNR, CDR2 FQNEAQ (reference sequence). The CDR3 has 15 amino acids. The V gene lost 1 base and the J gene lost 4 bases, with 11 bases spanning the gap. CDR3 in DNA: TGTGCCAGCAGCTTAGTGGAGGGCGGGTACAATGAGCAGTTCTTC. This gives the protein CASSLVEGGYNEQFF.

V usage is TRBV5-4 and J usage is TRBJ1-2, with a tentative D call TRBD1 (5 bases). Germline V gene sequence: CDR1 SGHNT, CDR2 YYREEE (reference sequence). Deletions cut 4 bases from V and 7 bases from J, with 17 bases between. CDR3 size: 14 residues. The CDR3 DNA is TGTGCCAGCAGCCCGGCGGCTGGGGCCATTGGCTACACCTTC. Its translation is CASSPAAGAIGYTF.

This clone has a handful of counts. The V and J genes are TRBV6-5 and TRBJ1-1; D is unclear. V was trimmed by 4 bases and J by 5 bases, leaving 8 bases between them. The CDR3 runs to 12 residues. The V gene's germline CDR1 is MNHEY and CDR2 SVGAGI. The CDR3 DNA sequence: TGTGCCAGCAGTTCGCCGAGGACTGAAGCTTTCTTT. Residues: CASSSPRTEAFF.

This chain links TRBV11-2 with TRBJ2-7, with 7 bases lining up with TRBD2. The trim removed 5 bases at V and 4 bases at J, leaving 11 bases unmatched. Germline assignment: CDR1 SGHAT and CDR2 FQNNGV. This CDR3 spans 15 amino acids. CDR3 nucleotide sequence: TGTGCCAGCAGCCTCTCTGCGGGGGATTCATACGAGCAGTACTTC. Its translation: CASSLSAGDSYEQYF.

The rearrangement uses TRBV7-9 and TRBJ1-6, with 7 bases fitting TRBD1. The germline gives CDR1 SEHNR, CDR2 FQNEAQ (reference sequence). After removal of 5 bases from V and 9 bases from J, the junction contained 10 bases not matched to a gene. This CDR3 contains 15 residues. The CDR3, as DNA: TGTGCCAGCAGCACGAGGGCGGGACAGACTTCACCCCTCCACTTT. Protein product: CASSTRAGQTSPLHF.

In this sample, this clone turned up once. The V gene is TRBV27, the J gene TRBJ1-2; the match to TRBD1 covers 7 bases. Trimming cost V 1 base and J 6 bases; bases outside gene matches: 14. The CDR3 contains 17 residues. Germline assignment: CDR1 MNHEY and CDR2 SMNVEV (reference sequence). The CDR3 reads CASSLYTQIGQVDGYTF. CDR3 in DNA: TGTGCCAGCAGTTTATATACGCAAATCGGACAGGTGGATGGCTACACCTTC.

The genes are TRBV2 and TRBJ2-3; 10 bases line up with TRBD2. V shed 2 bases and J 2 bases; nucleotides not matched to a gene: 7. Germline V gene sequence: CDR1 SNHLY, CDR2 FYNNEI. This CDR3 has 17 residues. The CDR3 here is CASSERASGGPTDTQYF. The CDR3 DNA reads as TGTGCCAGCAGTGAACGGGCTAGCGGGGGACCCACAGATACGCAGTATTTT. Full variable domain (missing parts from reference TRBV2 and TRBJ2-3): EPEVTQTPSHQVTQMGQEVILRCVPISNHLYFYWYRQILGQKVEFLVSFYNNEISEKSEIFDDQFSVERPDGSNFTLKIRSTKLEDSAMYFCASSERASGGPTDTQYFGPGTRLTVL.

The table lists this clone with a few counts. The rearrangement links TRBV2 to TRBJ2-7; D perhaps matches TRBD1 (6 bases). V lost 3 bases to trimming and J lost 4 bases, with 13 bases between them. The CDR3 totals 14 residues. Germline V gives CDR1 SNHLY, CDR2 FYNNEI. The CDR3 coding sequence is TGTGCCAGCAGTGACCCCACAGGGATTTACGAGCAGTACTTC. It codes for CASSDPTGIYEQYF.

This sequence joins TRBV6-6 and TRBJ1-2; 12 bases agree with TRBD1. V shed 2 bases, J shed 7 bases, and the junction held 8 bases outside the gene matches. From germline, CDR1 is MNHNY and CDR2 SVGAGI (reference sequence). This CDR3 spans 16 amino acids. The CDR3 nucleotides are TGTGCCAGCAGTTACCTACGGGACAGGGGGCGCCTTGGCTACACCTTC. It codes for CASSYLRDRGRLGYTF.

The V and J genes are TRBV30 and TRBJ2-7, with 7 bases fitting TRBD2. V lost 2 bases, J lost 1 base, and 2 bases stayed unmatched. This CDR3 spans 13 amino acids. Germline CDR1 reads GTSNPN; CDR2 reads SVGIG (reference sequence). The CDR3 loop reads CAWSPGGSYEQYF. DNA of the CDR3: TGTGCCTGGAGTCCGGGAGGTTCCTACGAGCAGTACTTC.

This clone was seen once. The CDR3 here is CASSTRGYNSPLHF. The CDR3, as DNA: TGTGCCAGCAGCACCAGGGGCTATAATTCACCCCTCCACTTT. J is TRBJ1-6 and V is TRBV7-6; maybe TRBD1 (6 bases). The ends were cut back, 5 bases at V and 3 bases at J, with 8 bases in the middle. The CDR3 contains 14 residues. The germline V gene encodes CDR1 SGHVS and CDR2 FNYEAQ.

The J gene is TRBJ1-1, the V gene TRBV29-1; D gene uncertain. Germline V gene sequence: CDR1 SQVTM, CDR2 ANQGSEA. The CDR3 is 13 residues long. The V gene lost 8 bases and the J gene lost 1 base, with 14 bases spanning the gap. The CDR3: CSFSDSQNTEAFF. In DNA, the CDR3 is TGCAGCTTCTCTGACTCCCAGAACACTGAAGCTTTCTTT.

The chain couples TRBV7-6 to TRBJ2-3; TRBD1 aligns across 8 bases. The V gene end was trimmed by 1 base and the J gene end by 3 bases; junction bases not matched to a gene: 9. CDR1 and CDR2 from the germline V gene are SGHVS and FNYEAQ. The CDR3 totals 17 residues. CDR3 in amino acids: CASSLVGTGQNTDTQYF. In DNA form, the CDR3 reads TGTGCCAGCAGCTTAGTAGGGACAGGTCAGAATACAGATACGCAGTATTTT.

The chain carries TRBV11-2 and TRBJ2-1, with 10 bases aligning to TRBD2. The germline gives CDR1 SGHAT, CDR2 FQNNGV. This CDR3 spans 17 amino acids. V was clipped by 1 base and J by 11 bases; unmatched bases: 14. The CDR3 DNA sequence: TGTGCCAGCAGCTTAGGAATCGGGCCTAGCGGGAGAGCCCAGCAGTTCTTC. Its translation: CASSLGIGPSGRAQQFF.

V gene TRBV7-8 combines with J gene TRBJ2-3, with 8 bases identical to TRBD2. Germline V gene data show CDR1 as SGHVS and CDR2 as FQNEAQ. J was trimmed by 5 bases and V by 8 bases; bases with no gene match: 9. There are 14 residues in the CDR3. CDR3 loop: CASSPTGRGDTQYF. The CDR3 DNA follows: TGTGCCAGCTCCCCAACCGGGAGGGGAGATACGCAGTATTTT.

V gene TRBV5-8 combines with J gene TRBJ2-5; 7 bases are a match to TRBD1. Per germline, CDR1 SGHTS and CDR2 YDEGEE. The CDR3 runs 14 residues. Unmatched junction bases numbered 6, after V lost 2 bases and J lost 5 bases. The CDR3 DNA is TGTGCCAGCAGCTTCATAGGGGGCGGGGAGACCCAGTACTTC. Translated: CASSFIGGGETQYF.

The J gene is TRBJ2-1, the V gene TRBV18; TRBD1 matches at 9 bases. The junction had 2 bases not matched to a gene; V was cut back by 3 bases and J by 5 bases. Germline values: CDR1 KGHSH, CDR2 LQKENI. The CDR3 runs 14 residues. CDR3 bases: TGTGCCAGCTCACCGGACAGGGGTCACAATGAGCAGTTCTTC. It specifies CASSPDRGHNEQFF.

This clone came up once. This sequence joins TRBV6-5 and TRBJ2-2; D is possibly TRBD1 (6 bases). V lost 5 bases and J lost 7, with 14 bases in between. Germline values: CDR1 MNHEY, CDR2 SVGAGI. The CDR3 contains 14 residues. The CDR3 DNA reads TGTGCCAGCAGTAGCAGGGGCGCGGTCGGGGAGCTGTTTTTT. Translation: CASSSRGAVGELFF.